Shown below are 23 T cell receptor beta chains from a single sample sequenced in a study of cytomegalovirus exposure and HLA in healthy donors. Primers included in the PCR were 60 Vbeta and 13 Jbeta primers. The table came from immunoSEQ multiplex PCR; TCRdb's copy has only in-frame clones and leaves some out. The repertoire has 97,000 or so clones, 80% to 85% of them found once; the top ten carry about 1.5%. Sample: PBMCs. The receptors shown here come from a man aged 40-50 years in good health and CMV-seronegative.

To note about this clone: The sample carries other DNA sequences with the same CDR3. This chain connects TRBV4-3 to TRBJ1-2; 9 bases fit TRBD1. The V gene end was trimmed by 1 base and the J gene end by 4 bases; junction bases not matched to a gene: 4. The germline CDR1 and CDR2 sequences are LGHNA and YSLEER. The CDR3 extends over 15 amino acids. The CDR3, as DNA: TGCGCCAGCAGCCAAGGACAGGGGGATCTCTATGGCTACACCTTC. This codes for CASSQGQGDLYGYTF.

The rearrangement uses TRBV7-9 and TRBJ1-4, with 7 bases aligning to TRBD1. Trimming cost V 5 bases and J 5 bases; bases outside gene matches: 5. Germline loops: CDR1 SEHNR, CDR2 FQNEAQ (reference sequence). The CDR3 has 14 residues. DNA of the CDR3: TGTGCCAGCAGCCCAGGGACAGTCAATGAAAAACTGTTTTTT. This codes for CASSPGTVNEKLFF.

The chain recombines TRBV7-9 with TRBJ1-1; no reliable D call. Germline-derived CDR1 and CDR2 are SEHNR and FQNEAQ (reference sequence). V was trimmed by 2 bases and J by 0 bases, leaving 4 bases between them. This CDR3 has 13 amino acids. The CDR3 loop reads CASSLSLNTEAFF. In DNA, the CDR3 is TGTGCCAGCAGCTTATCCTTGAACACTGAAGCTTTCTTT.

This clone was counted a few times. This chain joins TRBV10-3 and TRBJ1-1; D may be TRBD1 (5 bases). CDR3 length: 15 amino acids. CDR1 is ENHRY and CDR2 is SYGVKD in the germline V gene. V lost 2 bases and J 0 bases, leaving 10 bases between the germline ends. The CDR3 DNA sequence: TGTGCCATCAGTGAGCCCGGGGGGATGAACACTGAAGCTTTCTTT. Amino acids: CAISEPGGMNTEAFF.

V usage is TRBV27 and J usage is TRBJ2-7; TRBD2 agrees at 7 bases. Germline CDR1 is MNHEY and CDR2 is SMNVEV (reference sequence). V was clipped by 4 bases and J by 9 bases; unmatched bases: 15. This CDR3 region has 15 residues. CDR3 nucleotide sequence: TGTGCCAGCAGTTCGAGACTAGCTATGGTTCACGGGCAGTACTTC. Translated, it gives CASSSRLAMVHGQYF.

The chain combines TRBV10-2 with TRBJ1-4; D may be TRBD1 (6 bases). Germline-derived CDR1 and CDR2 are WSHSY and SAAADI. The CDR3 runs to 15 residues. V was pared by 0 bases and J by 7 bases, with 12 bases between. The CDR3 reads CASSESSGVVEKLFF. CDR3 DNA: TGCGCCAGCAGTGAGTCATCAGGGGTCGTTGAAAAACTGTTTTTT.

The chain employs TRBV15 and TRBJ2-1; perhaps TRBD1 as D (6 bases). Trimming stripped 4 bases from V and 4 bases from J, with 11 bases between. The CDR3 loop spans 14 amino acids. CDR1 and CDR2 from the germline V gene are LNHNV and YYDKDF (reference sequence). The CDR3 region is CATSIGQTYNEQFF. DNA for the CDR3: TGTGCCACCAGCATAGGACAGACTTACAATGAGCAGTTCTTC. The complete variable domain, with remaining parts taken from reference TRBV15 and TRBJ2-1, reads DAMVIQNPRYQVTQFGKPVTLSCSQTLNHNVMYWYQQKSSQAPKLLFHYYDKDFNNEADTPDNFQSRRPNTSFCFLDIRSPGLGDTAMYLCATSIGQTYNEQFFGPGTRLTVL.

This clone was seen a few times. The chain combines TRBV29-1 with TRBJ1-2; 9 bases fit TRBD1. V shed 4 bases and J 4 bases; nucleotides not matched to a gene: 4. The germline gives CDR1 SQVTM, CDR2 ANQGSEA. CDR3 size: 13 residues. CDR3 region: CSVALTGGYGYTF. CDR3 DNA: TGCAGCGTTGCCCTGACAGGGGGCTATGGCTACACCTTC.

The chain combines TRBV25-1 with TRBJ1-1; 11 nucleotides align to TRBD1. Germline values: CDR1 MGHDK, CDR2 SYGVNS. Trimming cost V 5 bases and J 4 bases; bases outside gene matches: 3. This CDR3 is built from 14 residues. CDR3 sequence (DNA): TGTGCCAGCAGTAGGACAGGGGGCTTCACTGAAGCTTTCTTT. Protein: CASSRTGGFTEAFF.

This rearrangement joins TRBV5-1 to TRBJ2-7, with D perhaps matching TRBD1 (6 bases). With 4 bases removed from V and 2 bases from J, the gap between germline ends came to 16 bases. The CDR3 totals 15 residues. Per germline, CDR1 SGHRS and CDR2 YFSETQ. In nucleotides, the CDR3 is TGCGCCAGCAGCCAGCAGCAGGGGTGGGCCTACGAGCAGTACTTC. Translated: CASSQQQGWAYEQYF.

V and J are TRBV10-3 and TRBJ1-5, with 7 positions matching TRBD1. Germline CDR1 and CDR2: ENHRY and SYGVKD. There are 14 residues in the CDR3. V shed 5 bases, J shed 3 bases, and the junction held 4 bases outside the gene matches. CDR3 DNA sequence: TGTGCCATCAGTATAGGACAGGACAATCAGCCCCAGCATTTT. Its translation is CAISIGQDNQPQHF.

This rearrangement joins TRBV6-1 to TRBJ2-5; D is undetermined. The V end was cut by 6 bases, the J end by 2 bases, with 13 bases between. CDR1 is MNHNS and CDR2 is SASEGT in the germline V gene. The CDR3 covers 14 residues. CDR3: CASSNLREQETQYF. CDR3 DNA sequence: TGTGCCAGCAGCAACCTGCGAGAACAAGAGACCCAGTACTTC.

This clone was seen more than once but under ten times. V and J are TRBV6-9 and TRBJ2-7; D is possibly TRBD1 (6 bases). V shed 8 bases and J shed 1 base, with 30 bases lying between them. Per the germline V gene, CDR1 is MNHGY and CDR2 is SVAAGI. The CDR3 loop spans 19 amino acids. CDR3 loop: CASSDGRALSDRRSYEQYF. The CDR3 nucleotides read TGTGCCAGCTCTGATGGTCGGGCCCTGTCCGACAGGAGATCCTACGAGCAGTACTTC.

This clone was seen once. The chain uses TRBV7-9 and TRBJ1-3; 7 bases match TRBD1. The ends lost 5 bases at V and 0 bases at J; junction bases unmatched: 16. Germline V gene lookup returns CDR1 SEHNR and CDR2 FQNEAQ (reference sequence). This CDR3 has 19 residues. CDR3 bases: TGTGCCAGCAGCCCAAGGGACAGTTCAAGACCCTCCTCTGGAAACACCATATATTTT. This codes for CASSPRDSSRPSSGNTIYF.

V gene TRBV15 combines with J gene TRBJ1-5; D perhaps matches TRBD1 (5 bases). V was clipped by 3 bases and J by 3 bases, with 18 bases between them. The CDR3 runs 17 residues. Germline V lookup: CDR1 LNHNV, CDR2 YYDKDF (reference sequence). The CDR3 loop is CATSRRSTDSHNQPQHF. DNA for the CDR3: TGTGCCACCAGCAGGCGATCCACTGACAGTCACAATCAGCCCCAGCATTTT.

This clone was seen a few times. The chain carries TRBV6-1 and TRBJ1-1, with TRBD1 matching over 8 bases. The trim removed 1 base at V and 1 base at J, leaving 11 bases unmatched. CDR1 and CDR2 (germline): MNHNS, SASEGT. The CDR3 length is 18 residues. The CDR3 DNA follows: TGTGCCAGCAGTGAAGGACAGGGGTTCTTTGTTTCGAACACTGAAGCTTTCTTT. Translated, it gives CASSEGQGFFVSNTEAFF.

This rearrangement joins TRBV5-6 to TRBJ1-6; 9 bases are a match to TRBD1. V lost 4 bases to trimming and J lost 7 bases; unmatched junction nucleotides: 6. Germline CDR1 SGHDT, CDR2 YYEEEE. CDR3 length equals 15 residues. The CDR3 DNA reads TGTGCCAGCAGCCGAGGACAGGGGATGAATTCACCCCTCCACTTT. Its protein is CASSRGQGMNSPLHF.

This clone was recorded once. The chain employs TRBV5-4 and TRBJ1-6, with D maybe TRBD1 (5 bases). The germline gives CDR1 SGHNT, CDR2 YYREEE (reference sequence). V was trimmed by 4 bases and J by 9 bases, leaving 14 bases between them. The CDR3 spans 14 residues. The CDR3, as DNA: TGTGCCAGCAGCCTCGGGGGGGGATTTTCACCCCTCCACTTT. It yields the protein CASSLGGGFSPLHF.

This clone was found a few times. The chain links TRBV27 to TRBJ1-1; 12 nucleotides agree with TRBD1. Germline assignment: CDR1 MNHEY and CDR2 SMNVEV (reference sequence). The CDR3 spans 15 residues. V dropped 7 bases and J dropped 3; count of bases not matched to a gene: 6. CDR3 nucleotides: TGTGCCAGCAAGGGACAGGGGGCGCGGGACACTGAAGCTTTCTTT. It is translated as CASKGQGARDTEAFF.

The CDR3 protein is CASSSLRGYEQYF. CDR3 DNA sequence: TGCGCCAGCAGCTCACTCCGGGGCTACGAGCAGTACTTC. The chain carries TRBV10-1 and TRBJ2-7; D is possibly TRBD2 (5 bases). From germline, CDR1 is WNHNN and CDR2 SYGVQD (reference sequence). This CDR3 is 13 amino acids long. The V and J ends lost 6 bases and 3 bases respectively, with 12 bases between them.

The CDR3 nucleotides are TGCGCCAGCAGCGTTAGGACAGGGCTGACTGAAGCTTTCTTT. Protein sequence: CASSVRTGLTEAFF. The J gene is TRBJ1-1, the V gene TRBV5-1; the match to TRBD1 covers 8 bases. The CDR3 runs to 14 residues. The trim removed 4 bases at V and 5 bases at J, leaving 7 bases unmatched. Germline V gene sequence: CDR1 SGHRS, CDR2 YFSETQ.

The rearrangement joins TRBV10-3 to TRBJ1-3; TRBD1 might be the D (6 bases). Trimming removed 6 bases from V and 4 bases from J, with 10 bases in between. Germline V lookup: CDR1 ENHRY, CDR2 SYGVKD. CDR3 size: 13 residues. Here the CDR3 reads CAISGTYGNTIYF. The CDR3 DNA sequence: TGTGCCATCAGCGGGACATACGGAAACACCATATATTTT.

The chain couples TRBV7-6 to TRBJ2-5; D remains unclear. The CDR3 extends over 16 amino acids. V was clipped by 4 bases and J by 2 bases, with 17 bases between them. Looked up from germline, CDR1 is SGHVS and CDR2 is FNYEAQ. The CDR3, as DNA: TGTGCCAGCAGCTCCAGTTCCACAATCCCGCAAGAGACCCAGTACTTC. Residues: CASSSSSTIPQETQYF. The full variable domain, with the rest looked up from reference TRBV7-6 and TRBJ2-5, is GAGVSQSPRYKVTKRGQDVALRCDPISGHVSLYWYRQALGQGPEFLTYFNYEAQQDKSGLPNDRFSAERPEGSISTLTIQRTEQRDSAMYRCASSSSSTIPQETQYFGPGTRLLVL.